Presented here are 11 T cell receptor beta chains from one specimen sequenced in a study of naive and memory T cell subsets. Both TRBC1 and TRBC2 were covered by a beta constant-region primer of two equimolar oligonucleotides. The ligated cDNA underwent four PCR rounds using SP2 and nested alpha and beta constant-region primers. Each CDR3 protein gets one entry after TCRdb re-called the UMI-ligation and nested PCR reads with MiXCR. The table lists around 160,000 distinct CDR3 sequences, 22% of them singletons. Study results and limitations: Possibly reflecting memory cells re-expressing CD45RA, a few larger clonotypes occurred in naive repertoires, especially CD8.

Their recognized antigens are unknown. The specimen sequenced was naive CD4+ T cells from blood. These TCRs come from a human donor in good health.

The V and J genes are TRBV30 and TRBJ2-7, with TRBD1 matching 7 bases. The CDR3 runs 14 residues. From germline, CDR1 is GTSNPN and CDR2 SVGIG (reference sequence). V lost 5 bases, J lost 0 bases, and 7 bases stayed unmatched. The CDR3 protein is CAWSTGMSSYEQYF. CDR3 coding DNA: TGTGCCTGGTCGACAGGGATGAGCTCCTACGAGCAGTACTTC. Based on the CDR3 plus reference TRBV30 and TRBJ2-7, the full variable domain is SQTIHQWPATLVQPVGSPLSLECTVEGTSNPNLYWYRQAAGRGLQLLFYSVGIGQISSEVPQNLSASRPQDRQFILSSKKLLLSDSGFYLCAWSTGMSSYEQYFGPGTRLTVT.

The sample holds a few counts of this clonotype. V gene TRBV20-1 combines with J gene TRBJ2-1; no firm D call. Germline V gene sequence: CDR1 DFQATT, CDR2 SNEGSKA (reference sequence). V lost 7 bases and J lost 5, with 18 bases in between. The CDR3 spans 14 residues. In DNA form, the CDR3 reads TGCAGTGATCGTGCTAGTGCCTCAAACAATGAGCAGTTCTTC. It specifies CSDRASASNNEQFF.

The chain recombines TRBV29-1 with TRBJ1-1; D remains ambiguous. Germline CDR1 SQVTM, CDR2 ANQGSEA. CDR3 size: 10 residues. V was shortened by 4 bases and J by 6 bases, with 6 bases between the two germline ends. Here the CDR3 DNA reads TGCAGCGTTGGGAAGCCTGAAGCTTTCTTT. Its protein is CSVGKPEAFF. The full variable domain, completed using reference TRBV29-1 and TRBJ1-1, is SAVISQKPSRDICQRGTSLTIQCQVDSQVTMMFWYRQQPGQSLTLIATANQGSEATYESGFVIDKFPISRPNLTFSTLTVSNMSPEDSSIYLCSVGKPEAFFGQGTRLTVV.

J is TRBJ2-7 and V is TRBV27; 7 bases are shared with TRBD2. Germline CDR1 and CDR2: MNHEY and SMNVEV (reference sequence). The CDR3 extends over 13 amino acids. The V and J ends lost 11 bases and 0 bases, in that order; junction bases with no gene match: 7. For the CDR3, the DNA is TGTGCCGTCGGGAGGTTCACCTCCTACGAGCAGTACTTC. This translates into CAVGRFTSYEQYF.

The chain employs TRBV20-1 and TRBJ2-7, with TRBD2 matching 10 bases. CDR1 and CDR2 (germline): DFQATT, SNEGSKA (reference sequence). CDR3 length equals 13 residues. CDR3 DNA sequence: TGCAGCCTCGGACTAGCGGTCTTCTACGAGCAGTACTTC. Amino acids: CSLGLAVFYEQYF.

A few counts support this clonotype. The rearrangement uses TRBV27 and TRBJ2-1; TRBD2 matches 9 bases. The CDR3 sequence is 13 residues long. Germline V gene lookup returns CDR1 MNHEY and CDR2 SMNVEV (reference sequence). V dropped 6 bases and J dropped 5; count of bases not matched to a gene: 2. The CDR3 coding sequence is TGTGCCAGCAGGACTAGCGGTAACAATGAGCAGTTCTTC. This translates into CASRTSGNNEQFF.

The V gene is TRBV7-2, the J gene TRBJ2-7, with D unclear. The germline V and J ends were trimmed by 6 bases and 3 bases, with 9 bases remaining between them. This CDR3 contains 12 residues. Germline V CDR1 and CDR2: SGHTA, FQGNSA. CDR3 bases: TGTGCCAGCAGTAACAGAAACTACGAGCAGTACTTC. This sequence encodes CASSNRNYEQYF.

This clonotype was counted between two and nine times. The chain has TRBV5-1 and TRBJ2-3; no clear D. The germline V gene encodes CDR1 SGHRS and CDR2 YFSETQ. The CDR3 length is 16 residues. Trimming left V 0 bases short and J 2 bases short, with 13 bases between. CDR3 protein: CASSLVLVRYTDTQYF. CDR3 DNA: TGCGCCAGCAGCTTGGTGTTAGTCCGGTACACAGATACGCAGTATTTT. The whole variable domain, remainder taken from reference TRBV5-1 and TRBJ2-3, is KAGVTQTPRYLIKTRGQQVTLSCSPISGHRSVSWYQQTPGQGLQFLFEYFSETQRNKGNFPGRFSGRQFSNSRSEMNVSTLELGDSALYLCASSLVLVRYTDTQYFGPGTRLTVL.

The chain couples TRBV4-2 to TRBJ1-5; D is undetermined. The V end was cut by 0 bases, the J end by 1 base, with 10 bases between. CDR3 size: 16 residues. Germline values: CDR1 LGHNA, CDR2 YNFKEQ. The CDR3 nucleotides read TGTGCCAGCAGCCAAGAGTGGGCCGGAAGCAATCAGCCCCAGCATTTT. Its protein is CASSQEWAGSNQPQHF.

This clonotype appeared a few times. The gene calls are TRBV27 and TRBJ2-5; the match to TRBD2 covers 10 bases. The V gene's germline CDR1 is MNHEY and CDR2 SMNVEV (reference sequence). The junction had 13 bases not matched to a gene; V was cut back by 4 bases and J by 5 bases. There are 17 residues in the CDR3. The CDR3 nucleotides are TGTGCCAGCAGTTCGCCTACACTAGCGGGAAGATCCGAGACCCAGTACTTC. It translates to CASSSPTLAGRSETQYF.

The genes are TRBV28 and TRBJ2-7, with a tentative D call TRBD1 (6 bases). The V and J ends lost 5 bases and 2 bases respectively, with 22 bases between them. CDR1 MDHEN and CDR2 SYDVKM come from the germline V gene. There are 17 residues in the CDR3. CDR3 in DNA: TGTGCCAGCAGTCCTTATTTGGGGGCAGGGGAGACCTACGAGCAGTACTTC. Protein product: CASSPYLGAGETYEQYF.